This section outlines one T cell receptor beta chain sequence together with its context. Its target is not known. The data stem from a study of T cell clusters in autoimmune cytopenias. General observations from the study: TRB repertoire shifts in secondary cytopenia and chronic lymphocytic leukemia mostly reflected lymphoma, not autoimmunity.

Each sample's input was approximately 270 ng genomic DNA, 38,000 or so genome equivalents. Multiplex touch-down PCR amplified TRB using TRB-A and TRB-B pools in one tube. TCRdb re-analyzed the multiplex PCR reads; it lists each CDR3 protein once, without DNA. The repertoire table contains fewer than 6,500 distinct CDR3 sequences. Germline CDR1 SGHAT, CDR2 FQNNGV. This CDR3 has 15 amino acids. The data also belong to a second study, concerning T cell repertoires in aging, cancer and after chemotherapy. That source adds: Untreated cancer patients had significantly lower blood TCR diversity than age-matched healthy donors. Loss of evenness, beyond lost richness, contributed to age-related TCR diversity decline in cancer patients.

The chain couples TRBV11-2 to TRBJ1-2. This clonotype originated in a human donor in good health. Sequencing was done on a sample of peripheral blood. This CDR3 reads CASSLAVNTNYGYTF.